The present T cell receptor beta chain was sequenced within a study of cytomegalovirus exposure and HLA in healthy donors. Per germline, CDR1 SGHVS and CDR2 FNYEAQ. Germline trimming cut 2 bases from V and 3 bases from J; bases unmatched to any gene: 7. This CDR3 region has 15 residues. The PCR employed 60 Vbeta primers together with 13 Jbeta primers. Here immunoSEQ multiplex PCR was the method, and the copy in TCRdb shows in-frame clones only, minus some. The sample shows 150,000 to 200,000 clones, 77% of them seen only once. General study points: What was likely a sequencing artifact was a cluster of highly shared sequence variants.

This clone was detected a few times. As yet, its antigen is unknown. Sequencing used PBMCs. The source of this sequence is a man between 45 and 60 years old in good health and CMV-seropositive. V and J are TRBV7-6 and TRBJ2-7; 7 bases agree with TRBD1. The CDR3 is CASSLQTGSFYEQYF. CDR3 in DNA: TGTGCCAGCAGCTTACAGACAGGGTCTTTCTACGAGCAGTACTTC.